The 4 T cell receptor beta chains reported below all come from one sample, sequenced in a study of post-analysis software for immune sequencing data. Findings and limits, study-wide: There were several TRBV segments more frequent in patients than controls, and TRBV5-6, TRBV5-1 and TRBV20-1 were among them.

Unique molecular identifiers featured in each of the TCR beta cDNA libraries. TCRdb re-analysed the PCR reads in MiXCR, keeping a single row per CDR3 protein. This repertoire shows about 460,000 distinct CDR3 sequences, nearly 45% found once; its top ten account for 9.5% to 13%. The antigens of these receptors remain unknown. Specimen: blood. The origin of the receptors is a girl between 10 and 17 years old with multiple sclerosis.

This chain links TRBV24-1 with TRBJ2-1; D is uncertain. CDR3 length: 11 amino acids. With 10 bases removed from V and 8 bases from J, the gap between germline ends came to 11 bases. The V gene's germline CDR1 is KGHDR and CDR2 SFDVKD. The CDR3 DNA reads TGTGCCACGGGCCCAGGACATGAGCAGTTCTTC. As protein: CATGPGHEQFF.

The chain has TRBV6-1 and TRBJ2-5; the D gene is possibly TRBD1 (5 bases). This CDR3 has 13 amino acids. V dropped 8 bases and J dropped 7 bases, with 17 bases sitting between them. CDR1 and CDR2 (germline): MNHNS, SASEGT. For the CDR3, the DNA is TGTGCCAGCGCTCAGGGTATCCAGGGGACCCAGTACTTC. It encodes CASAQGIQGTQYF.

This rearrangement joins TRBV2 to TRBJ2-1; 11 nucleotides align to TRBD2. Germline CDR1 and CDR2: SNHLY and FYNNEI. Losses at the gene ends were 7 bases for V and 8 bases for J; bases not matched to a gene: 16. CDR3 length: 17 amino acids. In DNA form, the CDR3 reads TGTGCCAGCACCCCCACTAGCGGGAGAATCGTTTTCGATGAGCAGTTCTTC. It translates to CASTPTSGRIVFDEQFF.

This clonotype was counted many times. The V gene is TRBV5-1, the J gene TRBJ2-7; 10 bases map to TRBD1. J was trimmed by 4 bases and V by 0 bases; bases with no gene match: 1. Germline V gene sequence: CDR1 SGHRS, CDR2 YFSETQ. The CDR3 spans 14 residues. The chain's CDR3 is CASSLGTGGYEQYF. The CDR3 coding sequence is TGCGCCAGCAGCTTGGGGACAGGGGGGTACGAGCAGTACTTC.